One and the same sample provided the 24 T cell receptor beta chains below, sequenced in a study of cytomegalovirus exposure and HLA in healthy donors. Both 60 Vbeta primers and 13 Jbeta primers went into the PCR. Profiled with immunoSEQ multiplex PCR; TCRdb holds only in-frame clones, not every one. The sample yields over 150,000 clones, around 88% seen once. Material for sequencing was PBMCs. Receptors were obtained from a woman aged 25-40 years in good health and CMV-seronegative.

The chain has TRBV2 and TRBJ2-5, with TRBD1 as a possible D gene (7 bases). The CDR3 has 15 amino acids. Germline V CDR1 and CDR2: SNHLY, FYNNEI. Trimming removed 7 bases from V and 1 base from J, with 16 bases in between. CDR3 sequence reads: CASTPGGLAQETQYF. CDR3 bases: TGTGCCAGCACCCCAGGGGGGCTAGCCCAAGAGACCCAGTACTTC.

CDR3 sequence (DNA): TGTGCCAGCAGCCGCGGGGGGGGTTATGGCTACACCTTC. As protein: CASSRGGGYGYTF. This sequence joins TRBV7-2 and TRBJ1-2; possibly TRBD1 for D (5 bases). Germline CDR1 and CDR2: SGHTA and FQGNSA. The CDR3 is 13 residues long. V was shortened by 5 bases and J by 5 bases, with 12 bases between the two germline ends.

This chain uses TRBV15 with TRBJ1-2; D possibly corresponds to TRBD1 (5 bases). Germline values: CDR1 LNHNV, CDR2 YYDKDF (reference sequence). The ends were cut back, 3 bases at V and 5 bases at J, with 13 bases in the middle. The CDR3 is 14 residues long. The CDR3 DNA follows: TGTGCCACCAGCAGGGGGGGTGTTGGATATGGCTACACCTTC. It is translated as CATSRGGVGYGYTF.

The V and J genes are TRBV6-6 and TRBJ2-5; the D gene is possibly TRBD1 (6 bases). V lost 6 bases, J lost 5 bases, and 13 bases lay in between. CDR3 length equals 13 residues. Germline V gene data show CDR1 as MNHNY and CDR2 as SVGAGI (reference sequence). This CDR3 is CASSPTGWETQYF. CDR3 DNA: TGTGCCAGCAGCCCGACAGGCTGGGAGACCCAGTACTTC.

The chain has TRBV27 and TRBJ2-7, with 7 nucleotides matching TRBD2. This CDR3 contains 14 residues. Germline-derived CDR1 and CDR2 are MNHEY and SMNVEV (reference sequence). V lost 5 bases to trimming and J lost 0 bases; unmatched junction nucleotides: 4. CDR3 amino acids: CASSARLASYEQYF. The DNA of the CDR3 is TGTGCCAGCAGTGCTCGACTAGCCTCCTACGAGCAGTACTTC.

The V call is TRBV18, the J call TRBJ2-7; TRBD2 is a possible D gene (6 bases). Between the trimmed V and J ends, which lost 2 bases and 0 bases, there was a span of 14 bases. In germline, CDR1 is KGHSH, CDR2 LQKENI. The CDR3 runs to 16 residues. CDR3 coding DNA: TGTGCCAGCTCACCAGGGCTCCGGACTAACTCCTACGAGCAGTACTTC. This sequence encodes CASSPGLRTNSYEQYF.

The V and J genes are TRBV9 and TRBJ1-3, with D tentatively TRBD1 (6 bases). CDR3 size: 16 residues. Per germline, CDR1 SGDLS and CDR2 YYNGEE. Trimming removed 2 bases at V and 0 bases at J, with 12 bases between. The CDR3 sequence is CASSVRGHFSGNTIYF. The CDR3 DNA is TGTGCCAGCAGCGTTAGGGGACACTTCTCTGGAAACACCATATATTTT.

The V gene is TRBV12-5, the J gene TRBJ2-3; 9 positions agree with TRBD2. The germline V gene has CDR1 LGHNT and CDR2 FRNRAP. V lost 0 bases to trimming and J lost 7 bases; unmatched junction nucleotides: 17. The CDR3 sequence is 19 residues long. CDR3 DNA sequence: TGTGCTAGTGGTTTGGTACCAGTCACCAGCGGGGGGTTCGGGCATACGCAGTATTTT. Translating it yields CASGLVPVTSGGFGHTQYF.

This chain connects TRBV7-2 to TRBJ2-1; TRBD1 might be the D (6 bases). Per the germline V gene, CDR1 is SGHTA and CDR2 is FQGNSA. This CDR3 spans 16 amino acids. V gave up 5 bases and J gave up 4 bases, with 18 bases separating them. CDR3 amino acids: CASSLRFGTPYNEQFF. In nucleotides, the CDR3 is TGTGCCAGCAGCCTCCGATTCGGGACACCATACAATGAGCAGTTCTTC.

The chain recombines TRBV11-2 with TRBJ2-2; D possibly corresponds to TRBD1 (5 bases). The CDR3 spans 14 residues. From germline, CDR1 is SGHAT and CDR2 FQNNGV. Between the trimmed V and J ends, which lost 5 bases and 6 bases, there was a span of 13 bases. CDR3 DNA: TGTGCCAGCAGCGACCATAGGGGTTCCGGGGAGCTGTTTTTT. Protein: CASSDHRGSGELFF.

CDR3: CASSFSLSLQILNTEAFF. DNA of the CDR3: TGTGCCAGCAGCTTCTCCTTATCCCTTCAGATTTTGAACACTGAAGCTTTCTTT. The rearrangement joins TRBV7-2 to TRBJ1-1; D ambiguous. V was pared by 3 bases and J by 0 bases, with 20 bases between. The CDR3 spans 18 residues. Germline V gene lookup returns CDR1 SGHTA and CDR2 FQGNSA.

CDR3 loop: CASSPRQEAGNTEAFF. The CDR3 nucleotides are TGCGCCAGCAGCCCGAGACAGGAGGCGGGGAACACTGAAGCTTTCTTT. The gene calls are TRBV5-1 and TRBJ1-1; D is possibly TRBD1 (6 bases). The V gene's germline CDR1 is SGHRS and CDR2 YFSETQ. The length of the CDR3 is 16 residues. Trimming left V 4 bases short and J 1 base short, with 17 bases between. Combining the CDR3 with reference TRBV5-1 and TRBJ1-1 gives the whole variable domain KAGVTQTPRYLIKTRGQQVTLSCSPISGHRSVSWYQQTPGQGLQFLFEYFSETQRNKGNFPGRFSGRQFSNSRSEMNVSTLELGDSALYLCASSPRQEAGNTEAFFGQGTRLTVV.

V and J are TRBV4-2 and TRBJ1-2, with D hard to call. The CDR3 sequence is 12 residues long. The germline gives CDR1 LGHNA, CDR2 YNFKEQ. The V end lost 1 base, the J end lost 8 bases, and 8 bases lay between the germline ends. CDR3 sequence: CASSQVLRGYTF. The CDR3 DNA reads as TGTGCCAGCAGCCAAGTCCTGCGAGGCTACACCTTC.

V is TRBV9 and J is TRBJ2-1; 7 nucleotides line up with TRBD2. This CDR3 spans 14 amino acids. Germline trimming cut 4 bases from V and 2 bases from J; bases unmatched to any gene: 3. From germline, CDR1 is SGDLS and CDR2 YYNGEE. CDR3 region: CASSPSGAYNEQFF. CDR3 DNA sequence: TGTGCCAGCAGCCCGAGCGGGGCCTACAATGAGCAGTTCTTC.

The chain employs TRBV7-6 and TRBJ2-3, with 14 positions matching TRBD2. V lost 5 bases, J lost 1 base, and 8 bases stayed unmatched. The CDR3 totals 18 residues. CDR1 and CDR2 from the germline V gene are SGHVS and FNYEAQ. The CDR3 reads CASSQGLAGDTGTDTQYF. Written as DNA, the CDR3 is TGTGCCAGCAGCCAGGGACTAGCGGGGGACACCGGCACAGATACGCAGTATTTT.

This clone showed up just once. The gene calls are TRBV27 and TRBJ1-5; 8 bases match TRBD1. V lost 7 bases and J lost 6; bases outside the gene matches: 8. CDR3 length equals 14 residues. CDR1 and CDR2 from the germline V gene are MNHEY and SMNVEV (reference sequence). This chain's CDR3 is CASKRTGGAQPQHF. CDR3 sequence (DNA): TGTGCCAGCAAAAGAACAGGGGGAGCTCAGCCCCAGCATTTT.

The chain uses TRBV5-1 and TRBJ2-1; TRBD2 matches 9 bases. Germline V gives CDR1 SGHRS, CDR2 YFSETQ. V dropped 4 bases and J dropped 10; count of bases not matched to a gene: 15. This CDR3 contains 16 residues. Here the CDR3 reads CASSPGLSSGIGEQFF. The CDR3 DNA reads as TGCGCCAGCAGCCCAGGGTTATCTAGCGGGATAGGGGAGCAGTTCTTC.

CDR3 loop: CASSFETGTSYNEQFF. The CDR3 coding sequence is TGTGCCAGCAGCTTCGAAACCGGGACAAGTTACAATGAGCAGTTCTTC. V and J are TRBV7-2 and TRBJ2-1, with D tentatively TRBD1 (6 bases). The V gene lost 3 bases and the J gene lost 4 bases, with 16 bases spanning the gap. The CDR3 totals 16 residues. CDR1 and CDR2 from the germline V gene are SGHTA and FQGNSA.

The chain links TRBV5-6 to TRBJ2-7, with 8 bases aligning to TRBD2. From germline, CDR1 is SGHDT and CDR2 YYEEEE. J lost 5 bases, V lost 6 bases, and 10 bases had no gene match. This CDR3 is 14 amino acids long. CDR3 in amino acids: CASKIGGARHEQYF. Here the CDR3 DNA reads TGTGCCAGCAAAATCGGGGGGGCGCGCCACGAGCAGTACTTC.

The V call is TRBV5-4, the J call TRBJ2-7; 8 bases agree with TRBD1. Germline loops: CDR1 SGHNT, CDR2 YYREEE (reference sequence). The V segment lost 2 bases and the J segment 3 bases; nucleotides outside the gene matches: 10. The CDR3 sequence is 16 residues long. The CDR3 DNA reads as TGTGCCAGCAGCTTTCCCACAGGGGGTATAATCTACGAGCAGTACTTC. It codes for CASSFPTGGIIYEQYF.

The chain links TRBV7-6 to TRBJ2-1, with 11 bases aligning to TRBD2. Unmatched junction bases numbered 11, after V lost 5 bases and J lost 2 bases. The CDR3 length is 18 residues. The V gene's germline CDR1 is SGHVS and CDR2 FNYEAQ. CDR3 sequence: CASSLTSQGLAAYNEQFF. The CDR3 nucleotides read TGTGCCAGCAGCCTCACCTCACAGGGACTAGCGGCCTACAATGAGCAGTTCTTC.

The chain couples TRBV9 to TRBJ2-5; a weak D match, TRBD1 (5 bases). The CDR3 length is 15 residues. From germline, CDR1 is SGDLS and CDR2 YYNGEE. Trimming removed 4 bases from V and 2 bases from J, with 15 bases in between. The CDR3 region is CASSLPTELQETQYF. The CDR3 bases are TGTGCCAGCAGCTTACCGACAGAGCTTCAAGAGACCCAGTACTTC. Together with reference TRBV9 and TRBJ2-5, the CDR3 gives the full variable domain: DSGVTQTPKHLITATGQRVTLRCSPRSGDLSVYWYQQSLDQGLQFLIQYYNGEERAKGNILERFSAQQFPDLHSELNLSSLELGDSALYFCASSLPTELQETQYFGPGTRLLVL.

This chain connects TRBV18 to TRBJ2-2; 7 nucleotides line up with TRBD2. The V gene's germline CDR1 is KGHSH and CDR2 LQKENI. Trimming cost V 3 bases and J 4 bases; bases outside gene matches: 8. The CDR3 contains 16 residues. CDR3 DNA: TGTGCCAGCTCACCCTCCAGACTAGCATTCACCGGGGAGCTGTTTTTT. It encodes CASSPSRLAFTGELFF.

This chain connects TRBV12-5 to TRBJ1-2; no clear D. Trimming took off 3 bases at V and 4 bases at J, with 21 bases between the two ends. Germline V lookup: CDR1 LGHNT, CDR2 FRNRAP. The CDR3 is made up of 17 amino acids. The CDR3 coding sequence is TGTGCTAGTGGTTTACCACACGCCCCGATAGGCGGCTATGGCTACACCTTC. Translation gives CASGLPHAPIGGYGYTF. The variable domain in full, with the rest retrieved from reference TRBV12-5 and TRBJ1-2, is DARVTQTPRHKVTEMGQEVTMRCQPILGHNTVFWYRQTMMQGLELLAYFRNRAPLDDSGMPKDRFSAEMPDATLATLKIQPSEPRDSAVYFCASGLPHAPIGGYGYTFGSGTRLTVV.